This TCR beta chain was identified during a study of vaccination and CD4 T cells after COVID-19. Study background: Either the Pfizer-BioNTech BNT162b2 or Moderna mRNA-1273 vaccine was given as two doses. Stimulation of cells relied on overlapping spike peptides derived from SARS-CoV-2, HCoV-NL63, HCoV-OC43 and HCoV-229E.

The CDR3 totals 16 residues. V was shortened by 5 bases and J by 2 bases, with 16 bases between the two germline ends. CDR1 SGHTA and CDR2 FQGNSA come from the germline V gene. Stated treatment: approximately 11-day PBMC culture with coronavirus spike peptide pools or control peptides (ViraFEST assay). Fresh IL-2 medium was used to replace half of the medium on days 3 and 7. Remarks on this clonotype: Its specificity is not known.

The Oncomine TCR Beta short-read assay generated sequence data from the DNA of cultured CD4+ T cells. Once CD4+ T cells had been cultured, genomic DNA was extracted from them. TCRdb processed the PCR reads anew with MiXCR; each CDR3 protein has one entry. This table has fewer than 15,000 distinct CDR3 sequences, about four fifths appearing once. The chain carries TRBV7-2 and TRBJ2-1; a possible D gene is TRBD2 (5 bases). The source of this sequence is a human donor who had recovered from COVID-19. Sequencing input: CD4+ T cells from blood, cultured in vitro. The CDR3 here is CASSPQGLHAYNEQFF. The CDR3 coding sequence is TGTGCCAGCAGCCCTCAAGGACTGCATGCCTACAATGAGCAGTTCTTC.